Listed below are T cell receptor beta chains from one sample, sequenced in a study of cytomegalovirus exposure and HLA in healthy donors. Some clones are missing from TCRdb's copy, which holds only in-frame ones; the method was immunoSEQ multiplex PCR. Here the sample spans fewer than 70,000 clones, roughly four fifths being singletons. The sample comprised PBMCs. These receptor sequences come from an older woman in good health and CMV-seropositive. The CDR3 runs from the conserved cysteine through the conserved F or W. The D gene is left open where the match is weak. Rows may omit the clone size; those that give it use once, few, many or a size class.

TRBV15	TRBJ1-3	NA	NA	TGTGCCACCAGCAGAGGGGGAGCGGCCTGGGGAAACACCATATATTTT	CATSRGGAAWGNTIYF
TRBV29-1	TRBJ2-3	TRBD2	NA	TGCAGCGTTGAAGTGACTAGCAAAGATACGCAGTATTTT	CSVEVTSKDTQYF
TRBV6-1	TRBJ1-2	NA	NA	TGTGCCAGCAGTGAAAAACAGGCTAACTATGGCTACACCTTC	CASSEKQANYGYTF
TRBV5-4	TRBJ1-1	NA	NA	TGTGCCAGCAGCTCCCGGGGGGCCCCTGAAGCTTTCTTT	CASSSRGAPEAFF
TRBV5-1	TRBJ2-1	TRBD1	NA	TGCGCCAGCAGCTTGGGGCCGGGACAGAGATACAATGAGCAGTTCTTC	CASSLGPGQRYNEQFF
TRBV6-1	TRBJ2-1	TRBD2	NA	TGTGCCAGCAGTGATAGGCTAGCGGTCAATGAGCAGTTCTTC	CASSDRLAVNEQFF
TRBV7-9	TRBJ1-1	NA	NA	TGTGCCAGCAGCTTAGGCACCGGGACAACGAACACTGAAGCTTTCTTT	CASSLGTGTTNTEAFF
TRBV25-1	TRBJ2-3	NA	NA	TGTGCCAGCAGTGAGGGGGGAACCTCAACAGATACGCAGTATTTT	CASSEGGTSTDTQYF
TRBV10-3	TRBJ1-1	TRBD1	NA	TGTGCCATCAGGGGTACAGGGGTTCAGACTGAAGCTTTCTTT	CAIRGTGVQTEAFF
TRBV5-1	TRBJ1-1	TRBD1	NA	TGCGCCAGCAGCTTATCGACAGGGATGAACACTGAAGCTTTCTTT	CASSLSTGMNTEAFF
TRBV4-2	TRBJ2-7	TRBD2	once	TGTGCCAGCAGCCAAGATCCCCTAGCGGGAGGCCAGGACGAGCAGTACTTC	CASSQDPLAGGQDEQYF
TRBV18	TRBJ2-5	NA	NA	TGTGCCAGCTCACCACCTAGCGAAGAGACCCAGTACTTC	CASSPPSEETQYF
TRBV9	TRBJ2-7	TRBD2	NA	TGTGCCAGCAGCGCGGGACTAGCGCCGACCTACGAGCAGTACTTC	CASSAGLAPTYEQYF
TRBV7-6	TRBJ2-1	TRBD2	NA	TGTGCCAGCAGCTCTCCTACCCAGCGGGGGCGGCACAATGAGCAGTTCTTC	CASSSPTQRGRHNEQFF
TRBV5-1	TRBJ2-2	TRBD1	NA	TGCGCCAGCAGCCCGAGGACAGGAAGTAACACCGGGGAGCTGTTTTTT	CASSPRTGSNTGELFF
TRBV6-1	TRBJ1-5	NA	few	TGTGCCAGTCAGACAGATAGCAATCAGCCCCAGCATTTT	CASQTDSNQPQHF
TRBV10-3	TRBJ2-1	NA	NA	TGTGCCATCAGTGAGGGGCAGAGCTCCTACAATGAGCAGTTCTTC	CAISEGQSSYNEQFF
TRBV25-1	TRBJ1-2	NA	NA	TGTGCCAGCAGGGAGGGCGCTAGTGGCTACACCTTC	CASREGASGYTF
TRBV29-1	TRBJ2-3	TRBD1	once	TGCAGCGTGACACAGGGGATTGGAGATACGCAGTATTTT	CSVTQGIGDTQYF
TRBV30	TRBJ2-7	TRBD1	NA	TGTGCCTGGAGCGCGACAGGGGGCTTGTACGAGCAGTACTTC	CAWSATGGLYEQYF
TRBV23-1	TRBJ1-4	TRBD1	NA	TGCGCCAGCAGTCAATCGAGGGGGCAGTCTAATGAAAAACTGTTTTTT	CASSQSRGQSNEKLFF
TRBV6-1	TRBJ1-1	NA	NA	TGTGCCAGCATGGTCAGGACAGCCCTGAACACTGAAGCTTTCTTT	CASMVRTALNTEAFF
TRBV5-5	TRBJ1-6	NA	NA	TGTGCCAGCAGCTTATGGGAGAATAATTCACCCCTCCACTTT	CASSLWENNSPLHF
TRBV29-1	TRBJ2-7	TRBD2	few	TGCAGCGTTGAAGTAGCGGGTGAGGCCTACGAGCAGTACTTC	CSVEVAGEAYEQYF
TRBV30	TRBJ1-5	NA	NA	TGTGCCTGGAGTGTAACCGTCCGGGGCAATCAGCCCCAGCATTTT	CAWSVTVRGNQPQHF
TRBV10-1	TRBJ2-3	TRBD2	few	TGCGCCAGCAGCCCTAGGCGGGGGGGCCGCACAGATACGCAGTATTTT	CASSPRRGGRTDTQYF
TRBV5-1	TRBJ2-3	NA	NA	TGCGCCAGCAGACAGGGTAGCACAGATACGCAGTATTTT	CASRQGSTDTQYF
TRBV2	TRBJ1-5	TRBD1	NA	TGTGCCAGCAGGCTACAGGGGGGCAATCAGCCCCAGCATTTT	CASRLQGGNQPQHF
TRBV27	TRBJ1-2	TRBD1	NA	TGTGCCAGCAGTTTAAGGGGGACAGGGGGCGTTGGCTACACCTTC	CASSLRGTGGVGYTF
TRBV5-1	TRBJ2-1	TRBD2	NA	TGCGCCAGCAGCGTTTCCGGGACTAGTGGTAATGAGCAGTTCTTC	CASSVSGTSGNEQFF
TRBV9	TRBJ2-5	TRBD1	NA	TGTGCCAGCAGCGCATCGACAGGGGTGGGAGTGGGGGAGACCCAGTACTTC	CASSASTGVGVGETQYF
TRBV18	TRBJ2-1	NA	once	TGTGCCAGCTCACCGACGCGGGGCTCCTACAATGAGCAGTTCTTC	CASSPTRGSYNEQFF
TRBV27	TRBJ1-2	NA	once	TGTGCCAGCAGAGCGACCGGGGAGAACTATGGCTACACCTTC	CASRATGENYGYTF
TRBV7-2	TRBJ2-2	NA	NA	TGTGCCAGCAGCCCCCGGACAACATGGGGCACCGGGGAGCTGTTTTTT	CASSPRTTWGTGELFF
TRBV29-1	TRBJ2-1	TRBD2	NA	TGCAGCGTTGAGTTCACTAGCGGGTACAATGAGCAGTTCTTC	CSVEFTSGYNEQFF
TRBV5-1	TRBJ2-7	NA	NA	TGCGCCAGCAGCCACGGGACACCCTACGAGCAGTACTTC	CASSHGTPYEQYF
TRBV5-8	TRBJ2-5	NA	NA	TGTGCCAGCAGCTTGGGTGAAGCGCAAGAGACCCAGTACTTC	CASSLGEAQETQYF
TRBV30	TRBJ1-3	NA	few	TGTGCCTGGAGTGTACCAGGGGCGGGAAACACCATATATTTT	CAWSVPGAGNTIYF